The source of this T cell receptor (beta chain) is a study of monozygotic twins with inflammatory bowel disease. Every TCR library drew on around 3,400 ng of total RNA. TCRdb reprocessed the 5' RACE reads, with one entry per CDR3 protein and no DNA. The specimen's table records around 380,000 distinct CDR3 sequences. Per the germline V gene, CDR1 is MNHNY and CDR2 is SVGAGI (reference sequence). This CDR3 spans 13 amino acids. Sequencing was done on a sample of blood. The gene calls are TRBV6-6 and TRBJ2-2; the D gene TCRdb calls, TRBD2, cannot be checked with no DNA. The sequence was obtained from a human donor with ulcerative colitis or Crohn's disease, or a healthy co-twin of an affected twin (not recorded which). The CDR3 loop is CASSQGRAGELFF.